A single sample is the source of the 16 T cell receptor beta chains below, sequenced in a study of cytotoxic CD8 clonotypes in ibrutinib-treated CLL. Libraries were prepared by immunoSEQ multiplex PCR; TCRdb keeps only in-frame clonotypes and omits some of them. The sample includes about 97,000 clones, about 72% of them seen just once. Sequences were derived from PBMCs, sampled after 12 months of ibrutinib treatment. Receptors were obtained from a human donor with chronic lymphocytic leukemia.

The CDR3: CASSLARLAGGPSYEQYF. The CDR3 coding sequence is TGTGCCAGCAGCTTAGCGAGACTAGCGGGGGGCCCCTCCTACGAGCAGTACTTC. J is TRBJ2-7 and V is TRBV7-2; 13 bases line up with TRBD2. Per the germline V gene, CDR1 is SGHTA and CDR2 is FQGNSA. V lost 0 bases, J lost 0 bases, and 5 bases stayed unmatched. CDR3 length: 18 residues.

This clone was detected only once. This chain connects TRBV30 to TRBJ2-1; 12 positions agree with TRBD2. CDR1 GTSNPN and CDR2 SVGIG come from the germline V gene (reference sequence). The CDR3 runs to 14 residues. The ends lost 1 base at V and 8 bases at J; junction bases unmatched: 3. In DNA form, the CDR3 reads TGTGCCTGGAGTGCTAGCGGGGGGGCCGATGAGCAGTTCTTC. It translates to CAWSASGGADEQFF.

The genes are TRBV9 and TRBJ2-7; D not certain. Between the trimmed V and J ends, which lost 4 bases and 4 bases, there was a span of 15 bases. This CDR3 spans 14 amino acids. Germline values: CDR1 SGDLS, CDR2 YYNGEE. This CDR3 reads CASSSQLLGYEQYF. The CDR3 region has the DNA TGTGCCAGCAGCTCACAATTGTTAGGGTACGAGCAGTACTTC.

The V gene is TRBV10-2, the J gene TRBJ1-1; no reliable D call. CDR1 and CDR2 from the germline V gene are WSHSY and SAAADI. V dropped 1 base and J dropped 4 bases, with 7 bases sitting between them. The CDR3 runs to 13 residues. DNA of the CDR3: TGCGCCAGCAGTGAGTGGGAATCCACTGAAGCTTTCTTT. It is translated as CASSEWESTEAFF.

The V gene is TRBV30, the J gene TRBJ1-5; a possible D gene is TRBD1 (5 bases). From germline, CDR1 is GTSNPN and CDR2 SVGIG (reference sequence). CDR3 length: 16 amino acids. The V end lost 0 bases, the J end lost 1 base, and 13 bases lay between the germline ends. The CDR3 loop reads CAWSVLGGYSNQPQHF. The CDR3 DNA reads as TGTGCCTGGAGTGTACTCGGGGGGTACAGCAATCAGCCCCAGCATTTT.

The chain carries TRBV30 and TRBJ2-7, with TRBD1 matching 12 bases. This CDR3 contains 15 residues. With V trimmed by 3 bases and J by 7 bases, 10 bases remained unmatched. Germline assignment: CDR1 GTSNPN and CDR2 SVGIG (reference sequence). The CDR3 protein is CAWRELGQGAWEQYF. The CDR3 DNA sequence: TGTGCCTGGAGAGAATTGGGACAGGGGGCTTGGGAGCAGTACTTC.

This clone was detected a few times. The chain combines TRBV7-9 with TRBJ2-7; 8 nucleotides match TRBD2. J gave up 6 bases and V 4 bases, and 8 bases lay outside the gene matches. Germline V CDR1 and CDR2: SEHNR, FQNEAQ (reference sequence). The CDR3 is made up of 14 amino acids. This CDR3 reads CASSSAGGRREQYF. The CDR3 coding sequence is TGTGCCAGCAGCTCCGCGGGGGGTCGTCGCGAGCAGTACTTC.

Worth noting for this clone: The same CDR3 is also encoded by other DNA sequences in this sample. The CDR3 sequence is CASSPLLGEETQYF. The CDR3 DNA reads TGTGCCAGCTCACCGTTACTGGGCGAGGAGACCCAGTACTTC. V and J are TRBV18 and TRBJ2-5; D not resolved. V lost 3 bases and J lost 5, with 13 bases in between. CDR1 is KGHSH, CDR2 LQKENI, per germline. CDR3 size: 14 residues.

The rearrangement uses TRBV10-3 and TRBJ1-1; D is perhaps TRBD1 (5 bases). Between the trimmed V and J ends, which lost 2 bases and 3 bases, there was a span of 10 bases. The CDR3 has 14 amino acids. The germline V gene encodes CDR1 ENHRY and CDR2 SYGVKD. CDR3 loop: CAISEEGSDTEAFF. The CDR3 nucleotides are TGTGCCATCAGTGAGGAGGGGTCGGACACTGAAGCTTTCTTT.

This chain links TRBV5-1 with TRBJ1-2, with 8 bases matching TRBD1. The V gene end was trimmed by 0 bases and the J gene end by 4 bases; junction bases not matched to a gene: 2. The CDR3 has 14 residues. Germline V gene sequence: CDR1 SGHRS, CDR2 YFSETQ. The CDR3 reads CASSLGTGFYGYTF. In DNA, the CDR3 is TGCGCCAGCAGCTTGGGGACAGGGTTCTATGGCTACACCTTC.

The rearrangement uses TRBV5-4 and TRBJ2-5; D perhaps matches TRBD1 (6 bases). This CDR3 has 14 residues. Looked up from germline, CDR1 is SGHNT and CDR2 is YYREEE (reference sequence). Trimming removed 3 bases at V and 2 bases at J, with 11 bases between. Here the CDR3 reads CASSYTGSQETQYF. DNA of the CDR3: TGTGCCAGCAGCTATACAGGGTCACAAGAGACCCAGTACTTC.

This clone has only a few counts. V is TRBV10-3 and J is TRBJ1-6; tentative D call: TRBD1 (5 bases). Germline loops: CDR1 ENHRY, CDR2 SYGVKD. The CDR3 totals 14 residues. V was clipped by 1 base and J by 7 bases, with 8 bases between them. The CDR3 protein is CAISEWGSNSPLHF. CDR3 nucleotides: TGTGCCATCAGTGAGTGGGGCAGCAATTCACCCCTCCACTTT.

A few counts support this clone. CDR3 loop: CASTLGAYGYTF. The DNA for the CDR3 is TGTGCCAGCACCCTTGGGGCTTATGGCTACACCTTC. The chain joins TRBV2 to TRBJ1-2, with a weak D call TRBD1 (5 bases). The CDR3 is made up of 12 amino acids. Germline-derived CDR1 and CDR2 are SNHLY and FYNNEI. The ends were cut back, 7 bases at V and 5 bases at J, with 11 bases in the middle.

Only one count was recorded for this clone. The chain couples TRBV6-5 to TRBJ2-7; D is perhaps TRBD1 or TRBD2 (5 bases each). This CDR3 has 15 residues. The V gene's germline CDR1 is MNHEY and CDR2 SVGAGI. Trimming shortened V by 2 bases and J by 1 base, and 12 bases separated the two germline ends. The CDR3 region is CASSYDRDVSYEQYF. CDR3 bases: TGTGCCAGCAGTTACGACCGGGACGTATCCTACGAGCAGTACTTC.

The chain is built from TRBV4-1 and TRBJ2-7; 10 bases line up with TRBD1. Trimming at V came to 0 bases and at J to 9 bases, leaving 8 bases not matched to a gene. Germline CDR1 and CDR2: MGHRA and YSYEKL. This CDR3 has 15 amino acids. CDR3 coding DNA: TGCGCCAGCAGCCAAGAGACAGGGGGCGGTCTGGCGCAGTACTTC. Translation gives CASSQETGGGLAQYF.

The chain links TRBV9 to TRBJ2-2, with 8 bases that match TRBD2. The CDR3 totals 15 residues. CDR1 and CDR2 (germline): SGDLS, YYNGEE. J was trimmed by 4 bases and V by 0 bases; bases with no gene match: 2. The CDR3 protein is CASSVDRGGTGELFF. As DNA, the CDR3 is TGTGCCAGCAGCGTAGATCGGGGGGGCACCGGGGAGCTGTTTTTT.